This is a list of T cell receptor beta chains from one sample in a study of graft-versus-host responses after intestinal transplantation. Some clones are missing from TCRdb's copy, which holds only in-frame ones; the method was immunoSEQ multiplex PCR. The sample contains some 100,000 clones, 90% to 95% of which appear only once. Their specific antigens are unknown. The specimen comprised unstimulated CD8+ T cells sorted from spleen or lymph node cells, sampled before intestinal transplant. These receptor sequences come from a human donor who received an intestinal transplant. CDR3s include the opening cysteine and the closing phenylalanine or tryptophan. Each record gives: J gene, clone size, V gene, D gene, CDR3 protein, CDR3 DNA. D genes are given only for firm matches. Clone size, where shown, is once, few, many, or a class for clones that have expanded.

J gene: TRBJ2-3; clone size: .; V gene: TRBV11-2; D gene: TRBD2; CDR3 protein: CASSLDGTSGSTDTQYF; CDR3 DNA: TGTGCCAGCAGCTTAGATGGGACTAGCGGGAGTACAGATACGCAGTATTTT
J gene: TRBJ2-7; clone size: .; V gene: TRBV10-2; D gene: .; CDR3 protein: CASSDGRTYEQYF; CDR3 DNA: TGCGCCAGCAGTGACGGGAGAACCTACGAGCAGTACTTC
J gene: TRBJ1-6; clone size: .; V gene: TRBV6-5; D gene: .; CDR3 protein: CASSYSGLGSPLHF; CDR3 DNA: TGTGCCAGCAGTTACTCAGGGCTAGGTTCACCCCTCCACTTT
J gene: TRBJ2-6; clone size: .; V gene: TRBV6-1; D gene: .; CDR3 protein: CASSLTNSGANVLTF; CDR3 DNA: TGTGCCAGCAGTCTTACAAACTCTGGGGCCAACGTCCTGACTTTC
J gene: TRBJ2-5; clone size: few; V gene: TRBV15; D gene: .; CDR3 protein: CATSRQGFQETQYF; CDR3 DNA: TGTGCCACCAGCAGGCAGGGGTTCCAAGAGACCCAGTACTTC
J gene: TRBJ2-7; clone size: .; V gene: TRBV10-2; D gene: .; CDR3 protein: CASSEAESASYEQYF; CDR3 DNA: TGCGCCAGCAGTGAGGCAGAGTCCGCCTCCTACGAGCAGTACTTC
J gene: TRBJ2-5; clone size: .; V gene: TRBV2; D gene: TRBD2; CDR3 protein: CASDFSGASGTETQYF; CDR3 DNA: TGTGCCAGCGATTTCTCCGGGGCTAGCGGGACGGAGACCCAGTACTTC
J gene: TRBJ2-3; clone size: .; V gene: TRBV19; D gene: TRBD2; CDR3 protein: CATGLASTDTQYF; CDR3 DNA: TGTGCCACCGGACTAGCGTCAACAGATACGCAGTATTTT
J gene: TRBJ2-7; clone size: .; V gene: TRBV27; D gene: TRBD2; CDR3 protein: CASSSATSGRSYEQYF; CDR3 DNA: TGTGCCAGCAGCTCCGCGACTAGCGGGAGATCCTACGAGCAGTACTTC
J gene: TRBJ2-3; clone size: .; V gene: TRBV2; D gene: TRBD2; CDR3 protein: CASPNPGGKIPSTDTQYF; CDR3 DNA: TGTGCCAGCCCGAACCCGGGGGGGAAAATCCCTAGCACAGATACGCAGTATTTT
J gene: TRBJ2-1; clone size: .; V gene: TRBV30; D gene: .; CDR3 protein: CACPGVRSYNEQFF; CDR3 DNA: TGTGCCTGTCCAGGGGTGAGGTCCTACAATGAGCAGTTCTTC
J gene: TRBJ2-5; clone size: .; V gene: TRBV5-1; D gene: .; CDR3 protein: CASSLVPGASETQYF; CDR3 DNA: TGCGCCAGCAGCTTGGTCCCAGGGGCCTCAGAGACCCAGTACTTC
J gene: TRBJ1-4; clone size: few; V gene: TRBV5-6; D gene: .; CDR3 protein: CASSLDRRTNEKLFF; CDR3 DNA: TGTGCCAGCAGCTTGGACAGGAGAACTAATGAAAAACTGTTTTTT
J gene: TRBJ2-5; clone size: .; V gene: TRBV27; D gene: .; CDR3 protein: CASSAFGPRGGPGETQYF; CDR3 DNA: TGTGCCAGCAGTGCATTCGGACCGAGGGGTGGGCCGGGGGAGACCCAGTACTTC
J gene: TRBJ2-1; clone size: .; V gene: TRBV13; D gene: TRBD2; CDR3 protein: CASSPWGTSGMNEQFF; CDR3 DNA: TGTGCCAGCAGCCCCTGGGGGACTAGCGGGATGAATGAGCAGTTCTTC
J gene: TRBJ1-1; clone size: .; V gene: TRBV29-1; D gene: .; CDR3 protein: CSVEDPEGYTEAFF; CDR3 DNA: TGCAGCGTTGAAGATCCAGAAGGGTACACTGAAGCTTTCTTT
J gene: TRBJ1-1; clone size: .; V gene: TRBV11-3; D gene: .; CDR3 protein: CASSTGQGTEAFF; CDR3 DNA: TGTGCCAGCAGTACAGGCCAAGGGACTGAAGCTTTCTTT
J gene: TRBJ2-2; clone size: .; V gene: TRBV9; D gene: .; CDR3 protein: CASSTNQLAANTGELFF; CDR3 DNA: TGTGCCAGCAGCACTAACCAGTTGGCAGCGAACACCGGGGAGCTGTTTTTT
J gene: TRBJ1-3; clone size: .; V gene: TRBV28; D gene: .; CDR3 protein: CASSFEPPQVPGNTIYF; CDR3 DNA: TGTGCCAGCAGTTTCGAACCCCCGCAGGTTCCTGGAAACACCATATATTTT
J gene: TRBJ2-2; clone size: .; V gene: TRBV4-2; D gene: .; CDR3 protein: CASSHELANTGELFF; CDR3 DNA: TGTGCCAGCAGCCATGAACTAGCGAACACCGGGGAGCTGTTTTTT
J gene: TRBJ1-3; clone size: .; V gene: TRBV27; D gene: .; CDR3 protein: CASRTGTDGNTIYF; CDR3 DNA: TGTGCCAGCAGAACCGGGACCGATGGAAACACCATATATTTT
J gene: TRBJ2-1; clone size: .; V gene: TRBV7-9; D gene: .; CDR3 protein: CASSPVGANEQFF; CDR3 DNA: TGTGCCAGCAGCCCTGTGGGGGCCAATGAGCAGTTCTTC
J gene: TRBJ2-6; clone size: .; V gene: TRBV6-1; D gene: .; CDR3 protein: CASKLGGTGANVLTF; CDR3 DNA: TGTGCCAGCAAGCTAGGGGGAACTGGGGCCAACGTCCTGACTTTC
J gene: TRBJ2-1; clone size: .; V gene: TRBV6-6; D gene: .; CDR3 protein: CASSPVLWASYNEQFF; CDR3 DNA: TGTGCCAGCAGTCCAGTGCTGTGGGCCAGTTACAATGAGCAGTTCTTC
J gene: TRBJ2-2; clone size: .; V gene: TRBV10-1; D gene: .; CDR3 protein: CASSDNSTGELFF; CDR3 DNA: TGCGCCAGCAGTGACAACAGCACCGGGGAGCTGTTTTTT
J gene: TRBJ2-5; clone size: once; V gene: TRBV4-1; D gene: .; CDR3 protein: CASSQDPEGETQYF; CDR3 DNA: TGCGCCAGCAGCCAAGACCCAGAAGGGGAGACCCAGTACTTC